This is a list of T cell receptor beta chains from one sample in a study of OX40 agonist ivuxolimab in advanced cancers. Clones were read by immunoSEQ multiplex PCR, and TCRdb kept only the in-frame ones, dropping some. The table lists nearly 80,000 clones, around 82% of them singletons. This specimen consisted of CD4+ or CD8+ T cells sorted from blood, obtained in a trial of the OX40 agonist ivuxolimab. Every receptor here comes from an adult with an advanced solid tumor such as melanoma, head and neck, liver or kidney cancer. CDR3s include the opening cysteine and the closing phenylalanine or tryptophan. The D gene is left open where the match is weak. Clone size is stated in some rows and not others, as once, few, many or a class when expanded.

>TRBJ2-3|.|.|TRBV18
CASSLDSTDTQYF
TGTGCCAGCTCCCTAGACAGCACAGATACGCAGTATTTT
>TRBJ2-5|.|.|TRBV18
CASCDRREETQYF
TGTGCCAGCTGCGATCGCAGGGAAGAGACCCAGTACTTC
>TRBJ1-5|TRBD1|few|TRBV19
CASSPYRGGNQPQHF
TGTGCCAGTAGTCCGTACAGGGGTGGCAATCAGCCCCAGCATTTT
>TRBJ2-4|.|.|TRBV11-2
CASSPARGRRVIQYF
TGTGCCAGCAGCCCCGCTCGAGGGCGTAGAGTCATTCAGTACTTC
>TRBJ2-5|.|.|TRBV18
CASSSRMGEETQYF
TGTGCCAGCTCATCAAGAATGGGTGAAGAGACCCAGTACTTC
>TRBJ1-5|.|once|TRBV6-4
CASSVVAGERQPQHF
TGTGCCAGCAGTGTTGTCGCGGGGGAACGTCAGCCCCAGCATTTT
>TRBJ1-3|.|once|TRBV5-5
CASSALDTIYF
TGTGCCAGCAGCGCTCTTGACACCATATATTTT
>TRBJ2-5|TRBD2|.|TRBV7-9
CASSVKREGSETQYF
TGTGCCAGCAGCGTAAAGCGGGAAGGGTCAGAGACCCAGTACTTC
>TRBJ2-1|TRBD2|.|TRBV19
CATSSPGLNYNEQFF
TGTGCCACATCCTCCCCGGGACTAAATTACAATGAGCAGTTCTTC
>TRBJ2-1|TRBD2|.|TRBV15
CATSRDRGAGDLFF
TGTGCCACCAGCAGAGATAGGGGAGCGGGAGATCTGTTCTTC
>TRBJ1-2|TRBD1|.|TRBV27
CASRPLYDRGYGYTF
TGTGCCAGCAGACCCTTATACGACAGGGGGTATGGCTACACCTTC
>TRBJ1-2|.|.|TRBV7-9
CASSLAAGAGGYTF
TGTGCCAGCAGCTTAGCGGCAGGCGCCGGTGGCTACACCTTC
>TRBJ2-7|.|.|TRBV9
CASSVVAGGDEQYF
TGTGCCAGCAGCGTAGTGGCAGGCGGGGACGAGCAGTACTTC
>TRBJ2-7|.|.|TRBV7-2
CASSFLGTAYEQYF
TGTGCCAGCAGCTTTCTCGGGACGGCCTACGAGCAGTACTTC
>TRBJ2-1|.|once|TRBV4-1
CASSQELRTRGGEQFF
TGCGCCAGCAGCCAAGAATTACGGACCCGTGGCGGTGAGCAGTTCTTC